The 5 T cell receptor beta chains below all came from one sample that was sequenced in a study of blood T cells in healthy people across ages. A second 7 to 11 cycle PCR used barcoded and J-beta primers. TCRdb analysed the 5' RACE reads with MiXCR anew, one entry per CDR3 protein. Of hundreds of thousands of distinct CDR3 sequences in the sample, nearly 60% were seen once. The specimen was blood. Source of these receptors: a man aged 30 to 39 in good health.

A few counts support this clonotype. The V call is TRBV20-1, the J call TRBJ2-5, with a weak D call TRBD2 (5 bases). The J call is uncertain, as TRBJ2-7 better fits the DNA end. This CDR3 spans 14 amino acids. In germline, CDR1 is DFQATT, CDR2 SNEGSKA (reference sequence). CDR3 nucleotides: TGCAGTGCTGCTAAGCGGATCGCACAAAGCGAGCAGTACTTC. Translated: CSAAKRIAQSEQYF.

The chain joins TRBV14 to TRBJ2-5; D not certain. Gene TRBJ2-7 matches the end of the DNA better, so the J call may be wrong. CDR3 length: 14 residues. Germline V lookup: CDR1 SGHDN, CDR2 FVKESK. CDR3 loop: CASSQEIQDYEQYF. Written as DNA, the CDR3 is TGTGCCAGCAGCCAAGAAATCCAGGATTACGAGCAGTACTTC.

This chain uses TRBV5-1 with TRBJ2-5, with D possibly TRBD1 on 6 matching bases. CDR1 and CDR2 from the germline V gene are SGHRS and YFSETQ. V dropped 0 bases and J dropped 5 bases, with 20 bases sitting between them. The CDR3 is 17 residues long. The CDR3 DNA is TGCGCCAGCAGCTTGGAGTTCACGGGCAGGGGATCCGAGACCCAGTACTTC. This sequence encodes CASSLEFTGRGSETQYF.

This sequence joins TRBV12-3 or TRBV12-4 and TRBJ2-1; D uncertain. With 8 bases removed from V and 5 bases from J, the gap between germline ends came to 7 bases. This CDR3 spans 11 amino acids. CDR3 region: CASCADNEQFF. CDR3 sequence (DNA): TGTGCCAGCTGCGCCGACAATGAGCAGTTCTTC.

The chain is built from TRBV27 and TRBJ1-6; perhaps TRBD1 as D (6 bases). With 3 bases removed from V and 8 bases from J, the gap between germline ends came to 11 bases. The CDR3 runs to 14 residues. Germline assignment: CDR1 MNHEY and CDR2 SMNVEV (reference sequence). CDR3 sequence (DNA): TGTGCCAGCAGTTTGGGGGGGCCGTATTCACCCCTCCACTTT. Translation: CASSLGGPYSPLHF.